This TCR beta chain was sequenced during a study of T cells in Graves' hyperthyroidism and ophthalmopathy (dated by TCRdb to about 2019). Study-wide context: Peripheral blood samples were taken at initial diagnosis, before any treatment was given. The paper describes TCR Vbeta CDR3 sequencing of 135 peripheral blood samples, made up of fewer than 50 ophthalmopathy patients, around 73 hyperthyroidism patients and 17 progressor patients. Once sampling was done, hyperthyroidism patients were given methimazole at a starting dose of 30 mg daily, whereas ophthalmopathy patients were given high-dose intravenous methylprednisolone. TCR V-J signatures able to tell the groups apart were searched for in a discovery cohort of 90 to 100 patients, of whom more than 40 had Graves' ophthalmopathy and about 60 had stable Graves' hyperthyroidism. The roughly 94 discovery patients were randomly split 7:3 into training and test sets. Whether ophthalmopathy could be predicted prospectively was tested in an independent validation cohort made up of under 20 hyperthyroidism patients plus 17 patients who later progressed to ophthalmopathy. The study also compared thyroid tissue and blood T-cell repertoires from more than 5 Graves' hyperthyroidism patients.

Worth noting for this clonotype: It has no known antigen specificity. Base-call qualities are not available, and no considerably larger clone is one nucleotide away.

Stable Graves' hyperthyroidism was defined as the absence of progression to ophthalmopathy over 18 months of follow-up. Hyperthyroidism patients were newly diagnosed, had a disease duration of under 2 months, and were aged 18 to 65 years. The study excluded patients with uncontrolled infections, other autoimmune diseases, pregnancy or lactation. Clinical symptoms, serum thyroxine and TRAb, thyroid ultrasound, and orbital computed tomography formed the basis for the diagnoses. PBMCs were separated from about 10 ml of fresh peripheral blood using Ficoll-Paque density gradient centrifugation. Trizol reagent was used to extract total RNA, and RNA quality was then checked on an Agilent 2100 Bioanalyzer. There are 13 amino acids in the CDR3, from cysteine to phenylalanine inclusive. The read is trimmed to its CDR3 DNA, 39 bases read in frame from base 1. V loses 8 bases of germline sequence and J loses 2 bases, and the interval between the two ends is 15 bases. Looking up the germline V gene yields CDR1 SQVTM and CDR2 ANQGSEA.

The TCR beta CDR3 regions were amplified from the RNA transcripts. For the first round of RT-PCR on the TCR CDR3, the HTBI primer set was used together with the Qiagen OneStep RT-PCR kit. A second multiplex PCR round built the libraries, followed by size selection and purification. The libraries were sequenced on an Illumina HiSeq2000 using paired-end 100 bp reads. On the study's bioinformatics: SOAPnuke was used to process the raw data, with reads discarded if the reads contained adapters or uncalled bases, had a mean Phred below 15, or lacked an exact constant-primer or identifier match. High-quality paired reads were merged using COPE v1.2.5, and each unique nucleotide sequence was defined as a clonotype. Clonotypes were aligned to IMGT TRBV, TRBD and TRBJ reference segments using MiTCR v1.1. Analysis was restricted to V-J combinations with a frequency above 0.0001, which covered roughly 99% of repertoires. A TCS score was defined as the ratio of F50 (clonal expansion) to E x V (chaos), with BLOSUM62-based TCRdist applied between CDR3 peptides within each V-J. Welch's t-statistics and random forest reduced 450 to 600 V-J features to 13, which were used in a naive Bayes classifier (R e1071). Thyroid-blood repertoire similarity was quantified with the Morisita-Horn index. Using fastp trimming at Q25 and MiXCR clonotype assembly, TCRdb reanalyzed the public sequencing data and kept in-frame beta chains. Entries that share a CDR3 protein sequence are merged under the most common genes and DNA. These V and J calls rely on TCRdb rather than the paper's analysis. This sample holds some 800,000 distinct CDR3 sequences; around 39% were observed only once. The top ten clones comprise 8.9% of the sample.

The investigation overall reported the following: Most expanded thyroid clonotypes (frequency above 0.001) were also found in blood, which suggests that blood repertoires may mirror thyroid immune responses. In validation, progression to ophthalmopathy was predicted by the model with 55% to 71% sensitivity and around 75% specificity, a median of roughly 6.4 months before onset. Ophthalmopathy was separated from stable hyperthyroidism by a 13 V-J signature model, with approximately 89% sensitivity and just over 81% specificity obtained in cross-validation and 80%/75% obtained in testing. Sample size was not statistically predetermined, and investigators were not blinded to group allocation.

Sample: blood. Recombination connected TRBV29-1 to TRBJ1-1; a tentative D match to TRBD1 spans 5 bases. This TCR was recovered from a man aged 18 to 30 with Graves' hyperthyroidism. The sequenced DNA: TGCAGCAAAGGGGCAGTCCGAAACACTGAAGCTTTCTTT. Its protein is CSKGAVRNTEAFF. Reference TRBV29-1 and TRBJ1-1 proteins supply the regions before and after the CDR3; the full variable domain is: SAVISQKPSRDICQRGTSLTIQCQVDSQVTMMFWYRQQPGQSLTLIATANQGSEATYESGFVIDKFPISRPNLTFSTLTVSNMSPEDSSIYLCSKGAVRNTEAFFGQGTRLTVV.